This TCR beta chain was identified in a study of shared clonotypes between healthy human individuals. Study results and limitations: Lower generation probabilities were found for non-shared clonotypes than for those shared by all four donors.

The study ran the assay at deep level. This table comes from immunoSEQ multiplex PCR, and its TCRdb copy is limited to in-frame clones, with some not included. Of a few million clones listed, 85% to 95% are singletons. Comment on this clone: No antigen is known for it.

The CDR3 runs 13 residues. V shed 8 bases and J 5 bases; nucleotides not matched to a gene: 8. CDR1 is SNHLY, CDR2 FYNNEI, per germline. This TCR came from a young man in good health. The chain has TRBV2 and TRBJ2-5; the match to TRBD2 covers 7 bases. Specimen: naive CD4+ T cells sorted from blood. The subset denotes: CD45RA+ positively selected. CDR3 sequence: CASQRRGVETQYF. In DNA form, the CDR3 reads TGTGCCAGCCAGAGACGGGGGGTCGAGACCCAGTACTTC.